This T cell receptor (beta chain) appears in the sequencing data of a study of blood T cell repertoires in COVID-19. About the research overall: Material from acute and convalescent COVID-19 was sourced from the United States, Italy and Spain.

Libraries were prepared by immunoSEQ multiplex PCR; TCRdb keeps only in-frame clonotypes and omits some of them. The sample has some 110,000 clones; roughly 90% are singletons. CDR1 and CDR2 from the germline V gene are KGHDR and SFDVKD. V was trimmed by 5 bases and J by 1 base, leaving 16 bases between them. The length of the CDR3 is 17 residues. Sequencing was carried out using peripheral blood. The chain has TRBV24-1 and TRBJ2-2; perhaps TRBD1 as D (5 bases). The receptor was derived from a man aged 65-85 years who had recovered from COVID-19. This chain's CDR3 is CATSGLRQGLNTGELFF. The CDR3 coding sequence is TGTGCCACCAGTGGGCTCCGGCAGGGCTTGAACACCGGGGAGCTGTTTTTT.